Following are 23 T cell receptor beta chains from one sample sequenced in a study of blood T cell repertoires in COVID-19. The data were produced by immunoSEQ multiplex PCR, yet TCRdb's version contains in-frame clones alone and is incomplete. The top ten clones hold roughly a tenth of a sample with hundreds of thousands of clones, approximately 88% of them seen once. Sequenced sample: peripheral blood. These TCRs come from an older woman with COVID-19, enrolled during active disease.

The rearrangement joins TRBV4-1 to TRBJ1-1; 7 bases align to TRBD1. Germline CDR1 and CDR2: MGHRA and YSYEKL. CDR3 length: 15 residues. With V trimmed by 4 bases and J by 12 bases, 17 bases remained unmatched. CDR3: CASSPGPGQKALTFF. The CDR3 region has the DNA TGCGCCAGCAGCCCTGGGCCGGGACAGAAGGCCCTGACTTTCTTT.

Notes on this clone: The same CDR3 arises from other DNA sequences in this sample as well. CDR3 sequence: CASSPGQGSYEQYF. As DNA, the CDR3 is TGTGCCAGCAGCCCCGGACAGGGTTCCTACGAGCAGTACTTC. This chain connects TRBV6-5 to TRBJ2-7; TRBD1 matches 8 bases. The germline gives CDR1 MNHEY, CDR2 SVGAGI. The CDR3 consists of 14 residues. The V and J ends lost 6 bases and 1 base, in that order; junction bases with no gene match: 5.

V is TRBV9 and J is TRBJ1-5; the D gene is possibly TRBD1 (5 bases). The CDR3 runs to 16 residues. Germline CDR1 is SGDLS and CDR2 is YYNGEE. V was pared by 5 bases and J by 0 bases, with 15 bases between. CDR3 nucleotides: TGTGCCAGCAGTCGCGGGGGTTATAATAGCAATCAGCCCCAGCATTTT. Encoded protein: CASSRGGYNSNQPQHF. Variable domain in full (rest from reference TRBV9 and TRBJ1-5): DSGVTQTPKHLITATGQRVTLRCSPRSGDLSVYWYQQSLDQGLQFLIQYYNGEERAKGNILERFSAQQFPDLHSELNLSSLELGDSALYFCASSRGGYNSNQPQHFGDGTRLSIL.

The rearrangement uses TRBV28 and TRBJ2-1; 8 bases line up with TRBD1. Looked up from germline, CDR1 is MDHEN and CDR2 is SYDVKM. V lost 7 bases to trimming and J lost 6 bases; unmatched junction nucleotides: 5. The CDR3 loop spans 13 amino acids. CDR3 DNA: TGTGCCAGCACCGGGACAGGTGGCAATGAGCAGTTCTTC. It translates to CASTGTGGNEQFF.

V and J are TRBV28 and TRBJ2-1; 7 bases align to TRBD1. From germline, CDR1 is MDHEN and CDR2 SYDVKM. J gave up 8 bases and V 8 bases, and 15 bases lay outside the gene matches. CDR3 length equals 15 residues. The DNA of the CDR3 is TGTGCCAGCGGCCTTACCGGGACAGAGGGAGATGAGCAGTTCTTC. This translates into CASGLTGTEGDEQFF.

The CDR3 DNA follows: TGTGCCAGCAGCCAACAGGGGGCCCAAGAGACCCAGTACTTC. It specifies CASSQQGAQETQYF. The chain links TRBV7-8 to TRBJ2-5, with 9 bases that match TRBD1. Germline assignment: CDR1 SGHVS and CDR2 FQNEAQ. This CDR3 comprises 14 residues. V trimming: 5 bases; J trimming: 1 base; junction bases outside the gene matches: 2.

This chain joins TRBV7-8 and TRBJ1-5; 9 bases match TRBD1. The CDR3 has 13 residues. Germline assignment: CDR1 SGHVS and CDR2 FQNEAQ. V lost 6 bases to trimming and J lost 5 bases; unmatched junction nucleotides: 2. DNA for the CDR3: TGTGCCAGCAGTCGGGACAGGGATCAGCCCCAGCATTTT. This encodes CASSRDRDQPQHF.

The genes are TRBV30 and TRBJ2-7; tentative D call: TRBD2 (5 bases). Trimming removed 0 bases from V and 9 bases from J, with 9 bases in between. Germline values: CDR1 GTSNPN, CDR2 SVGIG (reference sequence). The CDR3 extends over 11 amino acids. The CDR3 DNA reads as TGTGCCTGGAGTGTAGCGGAGATGCAGTACTTC. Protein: CAWSVAEMQYF.

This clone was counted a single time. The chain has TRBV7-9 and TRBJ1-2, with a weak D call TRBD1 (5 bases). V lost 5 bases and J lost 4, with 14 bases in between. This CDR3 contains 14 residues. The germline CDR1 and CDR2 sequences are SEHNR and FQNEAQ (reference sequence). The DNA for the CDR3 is TGTGCCAGCAGCCCCCCAGGGATAATCTATGGCTACACCTTC. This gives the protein CASSPPGIIYGYTF.

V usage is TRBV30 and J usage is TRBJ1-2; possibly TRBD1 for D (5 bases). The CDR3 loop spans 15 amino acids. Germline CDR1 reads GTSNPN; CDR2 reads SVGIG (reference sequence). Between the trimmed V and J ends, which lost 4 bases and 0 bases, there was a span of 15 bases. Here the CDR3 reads CAWTQGGGANYGYTF. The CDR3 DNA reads TGTGCCTGGACCCAAGGCGGAGGGGCTAACTATGGCTACACCTTC.

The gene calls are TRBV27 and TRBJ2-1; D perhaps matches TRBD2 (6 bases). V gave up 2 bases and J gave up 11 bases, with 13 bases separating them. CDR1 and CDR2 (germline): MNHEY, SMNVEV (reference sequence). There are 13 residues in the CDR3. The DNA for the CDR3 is TGTGCCAGCAGTTTAGGGGGGAAATATAAGCAGTTCTTC. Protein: CASSLGGKYKQFF.

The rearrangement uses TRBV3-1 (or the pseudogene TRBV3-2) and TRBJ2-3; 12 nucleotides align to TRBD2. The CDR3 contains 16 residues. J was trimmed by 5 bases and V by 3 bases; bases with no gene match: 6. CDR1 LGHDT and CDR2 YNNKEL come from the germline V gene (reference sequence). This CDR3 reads CASSHLLAGGQDTQYF. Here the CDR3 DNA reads TGTGCCAGCAGCCACCTACTAGCGGGAGGACAAGATACGCAGTATTTT.

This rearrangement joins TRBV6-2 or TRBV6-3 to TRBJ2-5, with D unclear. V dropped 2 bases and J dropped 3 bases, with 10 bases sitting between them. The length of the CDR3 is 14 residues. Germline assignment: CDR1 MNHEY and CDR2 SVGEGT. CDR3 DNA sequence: TGTGCCAGCAGTTACGGTCGCCAGAAAGAGACCCAGTACTTC. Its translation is CASSYGRQKETQYF.

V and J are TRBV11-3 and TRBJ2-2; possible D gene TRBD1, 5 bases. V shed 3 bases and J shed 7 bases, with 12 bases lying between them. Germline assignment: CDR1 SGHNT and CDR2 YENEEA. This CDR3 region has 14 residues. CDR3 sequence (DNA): TGTGCCAGCAGCTTTTACCAGGGTGGCGGGGAGCTGTTTTTT. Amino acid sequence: CASSFYQGGGELFF.

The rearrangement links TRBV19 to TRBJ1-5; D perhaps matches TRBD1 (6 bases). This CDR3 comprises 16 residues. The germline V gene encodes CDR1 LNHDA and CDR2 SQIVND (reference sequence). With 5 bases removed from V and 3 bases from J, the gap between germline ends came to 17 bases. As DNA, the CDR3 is TGTGCCAGTAGTGATCCAGGGACAACCCTCAATCAGCCCCAGCATTTT. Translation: CASSDPGTTLNQPQHF. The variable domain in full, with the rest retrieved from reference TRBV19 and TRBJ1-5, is DGGITQSPKYLFRKEGQNVTLSCEQNLNHDAMYWYRQDPGQGLRLIYYSQIVNDFQKGDIAEGYSVSREKKESFPLTVTSAQKNPTAFYLCASSDPGTTLNQPQHFGDGTRLSIL.

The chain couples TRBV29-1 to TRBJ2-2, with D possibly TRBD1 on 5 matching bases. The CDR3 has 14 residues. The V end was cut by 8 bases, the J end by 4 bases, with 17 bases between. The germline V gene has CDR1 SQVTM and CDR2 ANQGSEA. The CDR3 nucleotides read TGCAGCACCAGCCAGACAGAGAGCACCGGGGAGCTGTTTTTT. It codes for CSTSQTESTGELFF.

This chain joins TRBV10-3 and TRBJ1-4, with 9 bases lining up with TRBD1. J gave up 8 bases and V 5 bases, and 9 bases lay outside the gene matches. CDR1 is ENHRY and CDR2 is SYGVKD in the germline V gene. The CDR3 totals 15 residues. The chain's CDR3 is CAISKTGTGNEKLFF. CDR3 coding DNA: TGTGCCATCAGTAAAACCGGGACAGGGAACGAAAAACTGTTTTTT.

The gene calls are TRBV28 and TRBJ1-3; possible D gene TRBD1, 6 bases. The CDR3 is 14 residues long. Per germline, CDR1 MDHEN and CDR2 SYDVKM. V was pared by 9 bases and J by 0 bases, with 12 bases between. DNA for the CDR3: TGTGCCAGTCACAGGGCCAACTCTGGAAACACCATATATTTT. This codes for CASHRANSGNTIYF.

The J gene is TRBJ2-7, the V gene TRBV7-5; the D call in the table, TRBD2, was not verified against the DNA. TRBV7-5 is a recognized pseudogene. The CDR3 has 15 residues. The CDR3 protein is CARSLKTGKTYEQYF. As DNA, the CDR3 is TGTGCCAGAAGTCTAAAAACCGGGAAGACCTACGAGCAGTACTTC.

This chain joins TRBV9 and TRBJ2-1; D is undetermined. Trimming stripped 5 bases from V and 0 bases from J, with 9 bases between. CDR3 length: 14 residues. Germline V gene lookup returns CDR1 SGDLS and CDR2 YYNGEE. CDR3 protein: CASSPESSYNEQFF. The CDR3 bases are TGTGCCAGCAGTCCTGAGAGCTCCTACAATGAGCAGTTCTTC.

The CDR3 region is CAIAGGSKADTQYF. The DNA for the CDR3 is TGTGCCATCGCGGGCGGGAGTAAGGCAGATACGCAGTATTTT. The chain carries TRBV10-3 and TRBJ2-3; 7 nucleotides line up with TRBD2. Germline trimming cut 8 bases from V and 4 bases from J; bases unmatched to any gene: 9. Looked up from germline, CDR1 is ENHRY and CDR2 is SYGVKD. The CDR3 is made up of 14 amino acids.

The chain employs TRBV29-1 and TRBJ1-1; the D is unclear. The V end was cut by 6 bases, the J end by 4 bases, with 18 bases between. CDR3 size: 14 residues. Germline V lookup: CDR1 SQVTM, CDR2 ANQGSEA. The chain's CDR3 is CSVEERGIFTEAFF. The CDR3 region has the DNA TGCAGCGTAGAGGAGCGAGGGATCTTCACTGAAGCTTTCTTT.

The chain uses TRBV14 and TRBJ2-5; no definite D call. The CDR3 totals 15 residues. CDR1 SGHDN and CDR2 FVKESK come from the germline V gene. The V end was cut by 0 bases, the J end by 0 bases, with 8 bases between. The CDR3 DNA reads TGTGCCAGCAGCCAAGATCGAGTCTACCAAGAGACCCAGTACTTC. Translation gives CASSQDRVYQETQYF.